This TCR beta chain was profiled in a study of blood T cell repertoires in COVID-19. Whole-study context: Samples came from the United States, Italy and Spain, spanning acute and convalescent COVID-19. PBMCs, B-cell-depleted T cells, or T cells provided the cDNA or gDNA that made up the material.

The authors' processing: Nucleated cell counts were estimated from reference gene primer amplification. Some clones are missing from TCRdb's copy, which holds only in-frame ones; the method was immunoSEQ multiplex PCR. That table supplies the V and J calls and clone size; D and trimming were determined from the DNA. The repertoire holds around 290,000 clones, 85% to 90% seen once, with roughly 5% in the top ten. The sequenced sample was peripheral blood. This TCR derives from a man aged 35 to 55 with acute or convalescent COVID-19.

The CDR3 DNA reads TGTGCCAGCTCCGTAGGACAGGTAGCTGAAGCTTTCTTT. Residues: CASSVGQVAEAFF. The V gene is TRBV6-5, the J gene TRBJ1-1; 7 positions match TRBD1. The CDR3 extends over 13 amino acids. CDR1 and CDR2 from the germline V gene are MNHEY and SVGAGI. V dropped 8 bases and J dropped 6; count of bases not matched to a gene: 9.